This T cell receptor beta chain appears in the sequencing data of a study of T cell changes during pregnancy in multiple sclerosis (dated by TCRdb to between 2018 and 2020). Turning to the overall study: The study examined how the T cell repertoire changed over the course of pregnancy in women with multiple sclerosis.

Per the germline V gene, SGHDN is the CDR1 and FVKESK is the CDR2. From the cysteine up to the phenylalanine, the CDR3 has a length of 15 residues. The entry retains the CDR3 DNA only, 45 bases that are in frame from base 1. V is cut by 0 bases and J by 4 bases, and the space between the germline ends is 13 bases. Library preparation used the immunoSEQ multiplex PCR assay. Entries here come from immuneACCESS through TCRdb and include only in-frame sequences with V and J called. Some clones fail to appear in such tables; in the studies checked, an unresolved V gene covers under half of the shortfall, and the cause of the remainder is unknown. The sample profile shows about 84,000 clones; around 94% of them were found once. The ten largest clonotypes hold around 0.91% of the sample. Worth noting for this clone: What antigen it recognizes has not been identified. Within one base of it there is no much larger clone, and no base qualities were kept.

This specimen consisted of peripheral blood, obtained in the second trimester of pregnancy. The sequence came from a female donor in good health, enrolled as a control in a pregnancy study. The sequence joins TRBV14 to TRBJ2-7; tentative D gene TRBD1, with 6 bases matching. The nucleotide sequence reads TGTGCCAGCAGCCAAGACCAGGGGTATTGGTACGAGCAGTACTTC. Its translation reads: CASSQDQGYWYEQYF.